The 22 T cell receptor beta chains below come from one sample, sequenced in a study of identifying expanded T cells in peripheral blood. Clones were read by immunoSEQ multiplex PCR, and TCRdb kept only the in-frame ones, dropping some. This table holds some 95,000 clones, around 88% found once. Source material: blood. Every receptor here comes from a person aged 18-70 years in good health.

This clone was observed a single time. V gene TRBV19 combines with J gene TRBJ2-3; 10 nucleotides match TRBD2. The V and J ends lost 1 base and 3 bases, in that order; junction bases with no gene match: 10. The CDR3 runs to 18 residues. The germline gives CDR1 LNHDA, CDR2 SQIVND (reference sequence). The CDR3 reads CASSIAPVAGGGTDTQYF. CDR3 coding DNA: TGTGCCAGTAGTATAGCCCCCGTAGCGGGGGGTGGTACAGATACGCAGTATTTT.

The rearrangement joins TRBV5-4 to TRBJ1-5; D is perhaps TRBD1 (5 bases). Trimming left V 3 bases short and J 1 base short, with 14 bases between. From germline, CDR1 is SGHNT and CDR2 YYREEE (reference sequence). The CDR3 contains 16 residues. CDR3 residues: CASSWGGAGSNQPQHF. In DNA form, the CDR3 reads TGTGCCAGCAGCTGGGGAGGGGCGGGAAGCAATCAGCCCCAGCATTTT.

This clone was seen just once. The chain joins TRBV9 to TRBJ2-7; D is tentatively TRBD1 or TRBD2 (5 bases each). The germline V gene has CDR1 SGDLS and CDR2 YYNGEE. This CDR3 contains 13 residues. V lost 4 bases and J 3 bases, leaving 11 bases between the germline ends. Here the CDR3 DNA reads TGTGCCAGCAGCCCCCGGGACGTCTACGAGCAGTACTTC. Translated: CASSPRDVYEQYF. The full variable domain, rest sourced from reference TRBV9 and TRBJ2-7, is DSGVTQTPKHLITATGQRVTLRCSPRSGDLSVYWYQQSLDQGLQFLIQYYNGEERAKGNILERFSAQQFPDLHSELNLSSLELGDSALYFCASSPRDVYEQYFGPGTRLTVT.

V and J are TRBV4-1 and TRBJ2-7, with unresolved D. The V gene lost 3 bases and the J gene lost 0 bases, with 6 bases spanning the gap. The CDR3 totals 13 residues. CDR1 and CDR2 (germline): MGHRA, YSYEKL. CDR3 nucleotide sequence: TGCGCCAGCAGCCATGCTTTCTCCTACGAGCAGTACTTC. This codes for CASSHAFSYEQYF.

V usage is TRBV30 and J usage is TRBJ1-4; tentatively, D is TRBD1 (5 bases). The CDR3 totals 13 residues. Germline assignment: CDR1 GTSNPN and CDR2 SVGIG (reference sequence). V was pared by 4 bases and J by 8 bases, with 14 bases between. The CDR3 is CAWTGTPGEKLFF. The CDR3 nucleotides are TGTGCCTGGACTGGGACGCCAGGAGAAAAACTGTTTTTT.

The CDR3: CASSPSFNLGTYEQYF. The CDR3 DNA is TGTGCCAGCTCACCGAGCTTCAACTTGGGGACTTACGAGCAGTACTTC. The rearrangement links TRBV18 to TRBJ2-7; perhaps TRBD2 as D (6 bases). The CDR3 length is 16 residues. The V and J ends lost 3 bases and 4 bases respectively, with 19 bases between them. The germline gives CDR1 KGHSH, CDR2 LQKENI.

The chain carries TRBV2 and TRBJ2-5; D might be TRBD2 (5 bases). V lost 8 bases, J lost 5 bases, and 15 bases lay in between. The germline V gene encodes CDR1 SNHLY and CDR2 FYNNEI. This CDR3 comprises 13 residues. The CDR3 protein is CASARGSGETQYF. The CDR3, as DNA: TGTGCCAGCGCACGGGGTTCCGGGGAGACCCAGTACTTC.

V is TRBV7-9 and J is TRBJ1-2; possibly TRBD1 for D (6 bases). In germline, CDR1 is SEHNR, CDR2 FQNEAQ (reference sequence). This CDR3 contains 14 residues. Trimming took off 4 bases at V and 5 bases at J, with 14 bases between the two ends. The CDR3 here is CASSSLRGSYGYTF. The DNA for the CDR3 is TGTGCCAGCAGCTCTCTAAGGGGGTCTTATGGCTACACCTTC.

The chain links TRBV6-5 to TRBJ1-2, with D possibly being TRBD1 (6 bases). This CDR3 has 12 amino acids. Trimming cost V 8 bases and J 8 bases, with 15 bases left between them. In germline, CDR1 is MNHEY, CDR2 SVGAGI. The CDR3: CASYYRVSGYTF. The CDR3 bases are TGTGCCAGCTATTACAGGGTGAGCGGCTACACCTTC.

Here the CDR3 DNA reads TGCAGCGTTGAAGAGGGCAGAACCATATATTTT. Protein product: CSVEEGRTIYF. This chain links TRBV29-1 with TRBJ1-3, with D unclear. V lost 0 bases, J lost 10 bases, and 7 bases lay in between. This CDR3 comprises 11 residues. The germline V gene has CDR1 SQVTM and CDR2 ANQGSEA.

The chain links TRBV2 to TRBJ2-3, with 9 bases that match TRBD2. The CDR3 loop spans 16 amino acids. The junction had 9 bases not matched to a gene; V was cut back by 5 bases and J by 3 bases. Germline CDR1 is SNHLY and CDR2 is FYNNEI. The CDR3 region is CASSQGLAVRTDTQYF. The CDR3 DNA sequence: TGTGCCAGCAGTCAGGGACTAGCTGTGCGAACAGATACGCAGTATTTT.

The chain uses TRBV19 and TRBJ1-2; 7 nucleotides agree with TRBD1. The CDR3 is made up of 21 amino acids. Germline V gene data show CDR1 as LNHDA and CDR2 as SQIVND (reference sequence). V gave up 7 bases and J gave up 0 bases; unmatched junction bases: 26. The CDR3 nucleotides are TGTGCCAGTATCCAAACCCGCCGACAGGGACCATCTACCTCAGCTAACTATGGCTACACCTTC. Encoded protein: CASIQTRRQGPSTSANYGYTF.

This chain uses TRBV2 with TRBJ1-2; 7 positions agree with TRBD1. Germline trimming cut 4 bases from V and 3 bases from J; bases unmatched to any gene: 2. Germline V gives CDR1 SNHLY, CDR2 FYNNEI. The CDR3 contains 13 residues. The CDR3 DNA sequence: TGTGCCAGCAGTGGACAGGGTGACTATGGCTACACCTTC. Amino acid sequence: CASSGQGDYGYTF. Looking up the rest from reference TRBV2 and TRBJ1-2 gives the full variable domain: EPEVTQTPSHQVTQMGQEVILRCVPISNHLYFYWYRQILGQKVEFLVSFYNNEISEKSEIFDDQFSVERPDGSNFTLKIRSTKLEDSAMYFCASSGQGDYGYTFGSGTRLTVV.

The rearrangement joins TRBV7-2 to TRBJ2-2; 11 positions agree with TRBD1. The CDR3 runs to 15 residues. Germline V gene lookup returns CDR1 SGHTA and CDR2 FQGNSA. V shed 5 bases, J shed 6 bases, and the junction held 5 bases outside the gene matches. The CDR3 coding sequence is TGTGCCAGCAGCCCCGGACAGGGGGCGTCCGGGGAGCTGTTTTTT. This encodes CASSPGQGASGELFF.

The chain is built from TRBV6-1 and TRBJ2-7; unclear D gene. Germline-derived CDR1 and CDR2 are MNHNS and SASEGT. The germline V and J ends were trimmed by 4 bases and 3 bases, with 13 bases remaining between them. This CDR3 is 14 amino acids long. CDR3 bases: TGTGCCAGCAGTGTAGTCGCAGGAAACTACGAGCAGTACTTC. Amino acid sequence: CASSVVAGNYEQYF.

The chain has TRBV23-1 and TRBJ1-3, with D possibly matching TRBD1 (6 bases). TRBV23-1 is filed as an ORF, its function uncertain. CDR3 length: 21 residues. Trimming took 3 bases from V and 0 from J, leaving 27 bases between them. The CDR3 here is CASSQALPGHPGGTSGNTIYF. The CDR3 DNA sequence: TGCGCCAGCAGTCAGGCCCTCCCGGGACATCCAGGAGGGACCTCTGGAAACACCATATATTTT.

The chain has TRBV29-1 and TRBJ1-1; D is uncertain. Trimming removed 7 bases at V and 3 bases at J, with 15 bases between. Germline CDR1 is SQVTM and CDR2 is ANQGSEA. The CDR3 runs to 13 residues. The CDR3 loop reads CSGKQQTDTEAFF. In nucleotides, the CDR3 is TGCAGCGGGAAACAGCAAACTGACACTGAAGCTTTCTTT.

V is TRBV30 and J is TRBJ2-4, with 7 bases identical to TRBD1. After removal of 3 bases from V and 0 bases from J, the junction contained 11 bases not matched to a gene. Germline loops: CDR1 GTSNPN, CDR2 SVGIG (reference sequence). The CDR3 length is 17 residues. In DNA form, the CDR3 reads TGTGCCTGGAGCGGGGTCCGACAGGGCCTAGCCAAAAACATTCAGTACTTC. This sequence encodes CAWSGVRQGLAKNIQYF.

The chain uses TRBV7-6 and TRBJ1-1; TRBD1 might be the D (5 bases). The germline V gene encodes CDR1 SGHVS and CDR2 FNYEAQ. There are 14 residues in the CDR3. The ends were cut back, 5 bases at V and 1 base at J, with 11 bases in the middle. The CDR3 DNA follows: TGTGCCAGCAGCAGTGGACACACGAACACTGAAGCTTTCTTT. Translated: CASSSGHTNTEAFF.

The V and J genes are TRBV27 and TRBJ2-7, with D possibly matching TRBD1 (5 bases). The CDR3 totals 13 residues. V was clipped by 5 bases and J by 3 bases, with 11 bases between them. The germline gives CDR1 MNHEY, CDR2 SMNVEV (reference sequence). The CDR3 region is CASSVRQFYEQYF. DNA of the CDR3: TGTGCCAGCAGTGTACGACAGTTCTACGAGCAGTACTTC.

CDR3 DNA sequence: TGTGCCAGCAGTACCCCTGGGATGGGGCAAGAGACCCAGTACTTC. Its protein is CASSTPGMGQETQYF. This chain joins TRBV6-9 and TRBJ2-5; D is uncertain. The CDR3 runs 15 residues. V was pared by 5 bases and J by 2 bases, with 15 bases between. The germline gives CDR1 MNHGY, CDR2 SVAAGI.

The rearrangement links TRBV2 to TRBJ1-4; D uncertain. V lost 1 base, J lost 8 bases, and 11 bases lay in between. Germline V CDR1 and CDR2: SNHLY, FYNNEI. This CDR3 region has 14 residues. CDR3 sequence reads: CASSEGAAGEKLFF. The CDR3 nucleotides read TGTGCCAGCAGTGAAGGCGCGGCGGGGGAAAAACTGTTTTTT.